The source of this TCR beta chain is a study of blood T cell repertoires in COVID-19. At the level of the study: Whether acute or convalescent, the COVID-19 samples came from the United States, Italy and Spain. Sources were T cells, B-cell-depleted T cells, or PBMCs; the material itself was cDNA or gDNA.

In the original analysis: It was from reference gene primer amplification that nucleated cell counts were estimated. Method: immunoSEQ multiplex PCR; TCRdb's copy keeps in-frame clones and lacks some. V and J calls plus clone size are reproduced from that table; the DNA served to infer D and trimming. The data hold 150,000 to 200,000 clones, with 80% to 90% observed a single time. This clone was counted a few times. Material: peripheral blood. This receptor was obtained from a man aged 40-49 years who had recovered from COVID-19.

The chain's CDR3 is CASAGTQVGELFF. DNA for the CDR3: TGTGCCAGCGCGGGGACGCAGGTCGGGGAGCTGTTTTTT. This chain uses TRBV12-3 or TRBV12-4 with TRBJ1-3, with D possibly matching TRBD2 (6 bases). The J call is in doubt because the DNA end fits TRBJ2-2 better. The CDR3 covers 13 residues.